Shown below are 27 T cell receptor beta chains from a single sample sequenced in a study of CD8 T cell repertoires and HIV-1 epitope variants (dated by TCRdb to the early 2020s). The library was made by the immunoSEQ multiplex PCR assay. What TCRdb holds here is the immuneACCESS table cut down to in-frame rearrangements. Part of the clones is not present; checked against another copy, under half of the missing clones reflect an unresolved V gene, and the others are unexplained. The sample data list 5,100 or so clones, and about three fifths of these were observed just once. The biggest ten clones account for roughly 42% of the sample. No antigen is known for these receptors. The material sequenced was cultured CD8+ T cells derived from PBMCs. The receptors here all came from a male donor with HIV.

This clone was counted between two and nine times. The chain links TRBV18 to TRBJ2-1; 12 nucleotides align to TRBD2. The V segment lost 6 bases and the J segment 5 bases; nucleotides outside the gene matches: 5. Germline-derived CDR1 and CDR2 are KGHSH and LQKENI. The CDR3 has 15 amino acids. This CDR3 is CASSLAGGPDNEQFF. The CDR3 DNA reads TGTGCCAGCTCGCTAGCGGGGGGGCCGGACAATGAGCAGTTCTTC.

By sample share, this clone is large. The chain employs TRBV14 and TRBJ1-1; 7 bases match TRBD1. The CDR3 has 11 residues. The germline CDR1 and CDR2 sequences are SGHDN and FVKESK. The V gene end was trimmed by 3 bases and the J gene end by 11 bases; junction bases not matched to a gene: 3. The CDR3 coding sequence is TGTGCCAGCAGCCAGTCAGGGGGGGCTTTCTTT. This sequence encodes CASSQSGGAFF.

The CDR3 nucleotides read TGTGCCAGCAGTTTGGACTATAGCTCCTACGAGCAGTACTTC. Encoded protein: CASSLDYSSYEQYF. The V call is TRBV6-5, the J call TRBJ2-5; TRBD2 is a possible D gene (6 bases). The J call may not be correct, given that the DNA end is closer to TRBJ2-7. CDR3 length: 14 residues. Per germline, CDR1 MNHEY and CDR2 SVGAGI.

The J gene is TRBJ1-2, the V gene TRBV11-2, with D unclear. Trimming took 8 bases from V and 4 from J, leaving 23 bases between them. The CDR3 length is 16 residues. Germline V gives CDR1 SGHAT, CDR2 FQNNGV. The CDR3, as DNA: TGTGCCAGCGAAGACTCAATAGTGACGGTCGGCTATGGCTACACCTTC. This translates into CASEDSIVTVGYGYTF.

About this clone itself: In the same sample, other DNA sequences code for this CDR3. The V and J genes are TRBV5-1 and TRBJ2-7; 9 nucleotides line up with TRBD1. Germline V gene lookup returns CDR1 SGHRS and CDR2 YFSETQ. Germline trimming cut 4 bases from V and 2 bases from J; bases unmatched to any gene: 13. The CDR3 is 17 residues long. The CDR3, as DNA: TGCGCCAGCAGCAAGCAACCCGGGACAGGGACACCCTACGAGCAGTACTTC. The encoded protein is CASSKQPGTGTPYEQYF.

V is TRBV7-6 and J is TRBJ1-1; D is ambiguous. Between the trimmed V and J ends, which lost 5 bases and 4 bases, there was a span of 11 bases. The germline CDR1 and CDR2 sequences are SGHVS and FNYEAQ. This CDR3 is 13 amino acids long. The CDR3 bases are TGTGCCAGCAGCCGCGCGCGTTTCACTGAAGCTTTCTTT. This encodes CASSRARFTEAFF.

The rearrangement uses TRBV6-1 and TRBJ2-1; a possible D gene is TRBD2 (5 bases). V lost 7 bases, J lost 7 bases, and 11 bases lay in between. Germline V lookup: CDR1 MNHNS, CDR2 SASEGT. The CDR3 has 12 amino acids. As DNA, the CDR3 is TGTGCCAGCACCAACCTAGCAAATGAGCAGTTCTTC. Translation: CASTNLANEQFF.

The chain uses TRBV4-1 and TRBJ2-2; 8 bases line up with TRBD2. With V trimmed by 3 bases and J by 6 bases, 9 bases remained unmatched. CDR1 is MGHRA, CDR2 YSYEKL, per germline. CDR3 length: 16 residues. CDR3 region: CASSQDGTGGSGELFF. DNA of the CDR3: TGCGCCAGCAGCCAGGACGGGACGGGAGGGTCCGGGGAGCTGTTTTTT.

The chain joins TRBV5-1 to TRBJ2-7; a possible D gene is TRBD2 (6 bases). V was cut by 4 bases and J by 3 bases, with 8 bases left in between. Germline values: CDR1 SGHRS, CDR2 YFSETQ. The CDR3 loop spans 12 amino acids. This chain's CDR3 is CASSEGLYEQYF. CDR3 DNA sequence: TGCGCCAGCAGCGAGGGACTCTACGAGCAGTACTTC.

J is TRBJ2-3 and V is TRBV28; 7 positions agree with TRBD2. V lost 3 bases and J lost 4; bases outside the gene matches: 7. The CDR3 spans 15 residues. In germline, CDR1 is MDHEN, CDR2 SYDVKM. The CDR3 loop reads CASSLGGVFADTQYF. The DNA for the CDR3 is TGTGCCAGCAGTTTGGGGGGGGTATTTGCAGATACGCAGTATTTT.

The CDR3 bases are TGTGCCAGCAGTTTAAGAAGCCTCGGGCTAGCGGGAGGTCTTGGCAATGAGCAGTTCTTC. It specifies CASSLRSLGLAGGLGNEQFF. The chain combines TRBV28 with TRBJ2-1, with 11 bases that match TRBD2. Looked up from germline, CDR1 is MDHEN and CDR2 is SYDVKM. Germline trimming cut 2 bases from V and 6 bases from J; bases unmatched to any gene: 18. The CDR3 runs 20 residues.

This chain joins TRBV14 and TRBJ2-7; D call uncertain. CDR3 size: 13 residues. Trimming removed 1 base at V and 3 bases at J, with 7 bases between. Germline assignment: CDR1 SGHDN and CDR2 FVKESK. The CDR3 DNA follows: TGTGCCAGCAGCCAAGCCACGGGCTACGAGCAGTACTTC. This codes for CASSQATGYEQYF.

A few counts support this clone. The chain couples TRBV29-1 to TRBJ1-2; D is uncertain. The germline V and J ends were trimmed by 3 bases and 6 bases, with 8 bases remaining between them. This CDR3 is built from 11 residues. The germline V gene encodes CDR1 SQVTM and CDR2 ANQGSEA. The CDR3 sequence: CSVESGHGYTF. The CDR3, as DNA: TGCAGCGTTGAGTCAGGTCATGGCTACACCTTC.

The chain links TRBV5-1 to TRBJ2-7, with D perhaps matching TRBD1 (5 bases). CDR1 and CDR2 (germline): SGHRS, YFSETQ. The CDR3 totals 14 residues. With 2 bases removed from V and 0 bases from J, the gap between germline ends came to 9 bases. CDR3 sequence reads: CASSFDSFSYEQYF. The CDR3, as DNA: TGCGCCAGCAGCTTCGACAGTTTCTCCTACGAGCAGTACTTC.

The J gene is TRBJ1-2, the V gene TRBV7-2; 8 positions agree with TRBD1. This CDR3 region has 13 residues. Germline V gene data show CDR1 as SGHTA and CDR2 as FQGNSA. Trimming removed 8 bases from V and 5 bases from J; junction bases left unmatched: 7. The CDR3 sequence: CASYRGIRYGYTF. CDR3 DNA: TGTGCCAGCTACAGGGGGATACGATATGGCTACACCTTC.

The chain carries TRBV7-2 and TRBJ2-3; TRBD2 agrees at 11 bases. The junction had 11 bases not matched to a gene; V was cut back by 1 base and J by 2 bases. The CDR3 is made up of 19 amino acids. CDR1 is SGHTA, CDR2 FQGNSA, per germline. CDR3 in DNA: TGTGCCAGCAGCTTAGTACGGGGGCTGACTAGCGGGGCCACAGATACGCAGTATTTT. It translates to CASSLVRGLTSGATDTQYF.

The chain couples TRBV5-1 to TRBJ2-7; D call uncertain. The germline V and J ends were trimmed by 0 bases and 7 bases, with 14 bases remaining between them. The germline CDR1 and CDR2 sequences are SGHRS and YFSETQ. This CDR3 region has 14 residues. In nucleotides, the CDR3 is TGCGCCAGCAGCTTGGGTGGGGAATACTCGGAGCAGTACTTC. Translation gives CASSLGGEYSEQYF.

This clone was found a few times. The chain combines TRBV5-4 with TRBJ1-2, with TRBD1 matching over 7 bases. The CDR3 sequence is 14 residues long. With 3 bases clipped from V and 6 bases from J, the junction kept 8 bases outside the gene matches. Germline-derived CDR1 and CDR2 are SGHNT and YYREEE (reference sequence). The CDR3 region is CASSSYRGGDGYTF. The DNA for the CDR3 is TGTGCCAGCAGCTCCTACAGGGGAGGAGATGGCTACACCTTC.

The chain employs TRBV28 and TRBJ1-1, with D hard to call. V gave up 6 bases and J gave up 0 bases, with 17 bases separating them. Looked up from germline, CDR1 is MDHEN and CDR2 is SYDVKM. This CDR3 region has 16 residues. CDR3 in DNA: TGTGCCAGCAGGACTTTATATGGCAGGCTGAACACTGAAGCTTTCTTT. This gives the protein CASRTLYGRLNTEAFF.

The chain uses TRBV6-4 and TRBJ2-3; the match to TRBD2 covers 13 bases. V dropped 0 bases and J dropped 4; count of bases not matched to a gene: 1. This CDR3 comprises 16 residues. Germline-derived CDR1 and CDR2 are MRHNA and SNTAGT. The CDR3 DNA sequence: TGTGCCAGCAGTGACTCCGGGACTAGCGGGGCAGATACGCAGTATTTT. It specifies CASSDSGTSGADTQYF.

This clone was observed a few times. This chain uses TRBV7-6 with TRBJ1-3; no firm D call. CDR1 and CDR2 from the germline V gene are SGHVS and FNYEAQ. CDR3 size: 15 residues. V was trimmed by 10 bases and J by 2 bases, leaving 18 bases between them. Here the CDR3 reads CATSGPETTGNTIYF. Written as DNA, the CDR3 is TGTGCCACCAGTGGGCCCGAAACGACTGGAAACACCATATATTTT. The full variable domain, completed using reference TRBV7-6 and TRBJ1-3, is GAGVSQSPRYKVTKRGQDVALRCDPISGHVSLYWYRQALGQGPEFLTYFNYEAQQDKSGLPNDRFSAERPEGSISTLTIQRTEQRDSAMYRCATSGPETTGNTIYFGEGSWLTVV.

J is TRBJ1-1 and V is TRBV7-8; 7 positions agree with TRBD1. J was trimmed by 8 bases and V by 4 bases; bases with no gene match: 13. Germline CDR1 SGHVS, CDR2 FQNEAQ. There are 15 residues in the CDR3. CDR3 coding DNA: TGTGCCAGCAGCTGGGAGGGGAAACAGGGGCCCGAAGCTTTCTTT. Amino acid sequence: CASSWEGKQGPEAFF. Complete variable domain (other parts from reference TRBV7-8 and TRBJ1-1): GAGVSQSPRYKVAKRGQDVALRCDPISGHVSLFWYQQALGQGPEFLTYFQNEAQLDKSGLPSDRFFAERPEGSVSTLKIQRTQQEDSAVYLCASSWEGKQGPEAFFGQGTRLTVV.

The J gene is TRBJ2-7, the V gene TRBV7-2; 7 bases align to TRBD2. The trim removed 0 bases at V and 3 bases at J, leaving 5 bases unmatched. CDR3 length: 15 amino acids. CDR1 and CDR2 from the germline V gene are SGHTA and FQGNSA. This chain's CDR3 is CASSLAAGELYEQYF. The DNA of the CDR3 is TGTGCCAGCAGCTTAGCGGCGGGGGAGCTCTACGAGCAGTACTTC.

J is TRBJ1-6 and V is TRBV9; 8 bases are shared with TRBD1. V was pared by 3 bases and J by 7 bases, with 6 bases of the junction left unmatched. The V gene's germline CDR1 is SGDLS and CDR2 YYNGEE. The CDR3 spans 15 residues. DNA of the CDR3: TGTGCCAGCAGCGCCCGGACAGGGACGAATTCACCCCTCCACTTT. It is translated as CASSARTGTNSPLHF.

There are a few counts of this clone. The chain carries TRBV4-3 and TRBJ2-3, with 8 bases matching TRBD2. Germline V CDR1 and CDR2: LGHNA, YSLEER. The CDR3 has 16 amino acids. After removal of 1 base from V and 4 bases from J, the junction contained 7 bases not matched to a gene. The CDR3 reads CASSQGLALSADTQYF. CDR3 DNA sequence: TGCGCCAGCAGCCAAGGACTAGCGCTGTCAGCAGATACGCAGTATTTT.

The chain carries TRBV27 and TRBJ1-2; D gene unclear. In germline, CDR1 is MNHEY, CDR2 SMNVEV (reference sequence). This CDR3 spans 13 amino acids. V dropped 5 bases and J dropped 4 bases, with 11 bases sitting between them. The CDR3 is CASSKESGYGYTF. The DNA for the CDR3 is TGTGCCAGCAGTAAGGAAAGCGGCTATGGCTACACCTTC.

The V and J genes are TRBV5-6 and TRBJ1-2; D gene unclear. The germline V gene encodes CDR1 SGHDT and CDR2 YYEEEE. Deletions cut 4 bases from V and 5 bases from J, with 9 bases between. There are 12 residues in the CDR3. Here the CDR3 reads CASSAGTYGYTF. CDR3 DNA: TGTGCCAGCAGCGCGGGTACTTATGGCTACACCTTC. Full variable domain (rest looked up from reference TRBV5-6 and TRBJ1-2): DAGVTQSPTHLIKTRGQQVTLRCSPKSGHDTVSWYQQALGQGPQFIFQYYEEEERQRGNFPDRFSGHQFPNYSSELNVNALLLGDSALYLCASSAGTYGYTFGSGTRLTVV.